This TCR beta chain appears in the sequencing data of a study of T cell responses to AZD1222 COVID-19 vaccine. The assay was immunoSEQ multiplex PCR, and TCRdb's table has in-frame clones only and misses some. The profile shows roughly 120,000 clones, approximately 88% of them singletons. This clone was recorded once. Antigen specificity is unknown. Study results and limitations: Clonal diversity may have been underestimated, and the donors were mostly white British, with more females than males. Repertoire sampling happened only post peak T cell response.

CDR3 length equals 15 residues. Looked up from germline, CDR1 is LNHDA and CDR2 is SQIVND (reference sequence). The ends lost 5 bases at V and 7 bases at J; junction bases unmatched: 13. The V and J genes are TRBV19 and TRBJ1-2, with 7 bases that match TRBD1. The sample consisted of peripheral blood, taken on day 0 of AZD1222 vaccination. The sequence came from an adult in good health. The CDR3 DNA is TGTGCCAGTAGTGCGGGTACAGGGGATGTTGGTGGCTACACCTTC. This codes for CASSAGTGDVGGYTF.